The text below deals with one TCR beta chain. RNA served as the template for amplifying TCR beta CDR3 regions. HTBI primers were employed in first-round RT-PCR, then a second-round multiplex PCR followed. From the multiplex PCR reads, TCRdb called clonotypes with MiXCR, one entry per CDR3 protein. Among over a million distinct CDR3 sequences listed, about 38% were seen once. The record originates from a study of Graves' ophthalmopathy and Graves' hyperthyroidism. About the research overall: Over 18 months of follow-up, stable hyperthyroidism required that no ophthalmopathy appear.

The CDR3 spans 18 residues. Trimming removed 2 bases from V and 0 bases from J; junction bases left unmatched: 7. Germline V CDR1 and CDR2: LNHDA, SQIVND (reference sequence). The source is an adult man with Graves' hyperthyroidism. The sequenced sample was peripheral blood or thyroid tissue (not recorded which). The V and J genes are TRBV19 and TRBJ1-5; TRBD1 matches at 10 bases. In DNA form, the CDR3 reads TGTGCCAGTAGTATACCTCGGGACAGGGGAATTAGCAATCAGCCCCAGCATTTT. This gives the protein CASSIPRDRGISNQPQHF.